This TCR beta chain was recovered during a study of a mutant IDH1 vaccine in newly diagnosed glioma. Study overall: Following radiotherapy alone, or alongside temozolomide cycles, vaccination was started after an interval of 4-6 weeks.

In the case of this clone: The antigen remains undetermined.

Stated time point: week 35, safety follow-up. A 20-mer mutant IDH1 peptide at 300 ug was injected subcutaneously with topical imiquimod. In every donor, the tumor was a new WHO grade 3 or 4 IDH1-mutant, ATRX-lost astrocytoma. Clones were sequenced by immunoSEQ multiplex PCR, and TCRdb holds only the in-frame ones, with some missing. The repertoire holds approximately 47,000 clones, with 88% as singletons. Source: PBMCs, taken from a glioma patient whose treatment included an IDH1 peptide vaccine. This receptor was obtained from a woman in her thirties or forties with glioma.

The CDR3: CASSLILTGMQNEQYF. The DNA of the CDR3 is TGTGCCAGCAGCTTAATATTGACAGGGATGCAGAACGAGCAGTACTTC. The chain has TRBV5-6 and TRBJ2-7; 7 bases map to TRBD1. The junction had 13 bases not matched to a gene; V was cut back by 2 bases and J by 5 bases. CDR1 SGHDT and CDR2 YYEEEE come from the germline V gene. CDR3 length: 16 amino acids.